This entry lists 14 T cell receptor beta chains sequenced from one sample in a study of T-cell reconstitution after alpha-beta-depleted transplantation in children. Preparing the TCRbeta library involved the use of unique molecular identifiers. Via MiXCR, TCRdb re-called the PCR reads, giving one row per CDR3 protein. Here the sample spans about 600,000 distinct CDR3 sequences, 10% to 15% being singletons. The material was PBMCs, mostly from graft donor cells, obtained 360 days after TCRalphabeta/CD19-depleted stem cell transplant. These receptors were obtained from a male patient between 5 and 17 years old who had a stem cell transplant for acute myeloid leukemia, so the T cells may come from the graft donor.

Here the CDR3 reads CSAAEGTGHGYTF. CDR3 in DNA: TGCAGTGCTGCCGAGGGGACAGGGCATGGCTACACCTTC. The V gene is TRBV20-1, the J gene TRBJ1-2; 9 nucleotides match TRBD1. The CDR3 length is 13 residues. Germline V gene sequence: CDR1 DFQATT, CDR2 SNEGSKA (reference sequence). Trimming at V came to 5 bases and at J to 6 bases, leaving 7 bases not matched to a gene.

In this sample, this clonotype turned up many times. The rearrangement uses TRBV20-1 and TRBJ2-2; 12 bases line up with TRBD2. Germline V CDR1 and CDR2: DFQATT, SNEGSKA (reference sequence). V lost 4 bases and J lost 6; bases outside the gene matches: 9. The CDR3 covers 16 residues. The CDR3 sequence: CSATTSGRLFAGELFF. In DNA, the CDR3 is TGCAGTGCTACAACTAGCGGGAGGTTGTTCGCCGGGGAGCTGTTTTTT.

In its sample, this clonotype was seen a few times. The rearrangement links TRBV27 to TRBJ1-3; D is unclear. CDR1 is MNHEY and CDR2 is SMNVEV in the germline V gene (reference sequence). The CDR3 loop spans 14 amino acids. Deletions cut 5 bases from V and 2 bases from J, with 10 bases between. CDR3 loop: CASSLRGAGNTIYF. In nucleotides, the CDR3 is TGTGCCAGCAGTCTACGCGGGGCTGGAAACACCATATATTTT.

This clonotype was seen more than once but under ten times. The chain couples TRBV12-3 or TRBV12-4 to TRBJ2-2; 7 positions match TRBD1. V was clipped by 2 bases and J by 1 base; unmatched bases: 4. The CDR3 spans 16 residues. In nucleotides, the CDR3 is TGTGCCAGCAGTTTAACAGGGGTGGGGAACACCGGGGAGCTGTTTTTT. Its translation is CASSLTGVGNTGELFF.

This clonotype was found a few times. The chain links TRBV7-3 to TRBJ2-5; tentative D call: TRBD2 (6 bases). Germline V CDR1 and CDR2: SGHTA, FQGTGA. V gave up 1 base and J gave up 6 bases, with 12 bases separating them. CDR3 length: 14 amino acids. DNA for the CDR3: TGTGCCAGCAGCTTAAACTCGGGAGCGCAGACCCAGTACTTC. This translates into CASSLNSGAQTQYF.

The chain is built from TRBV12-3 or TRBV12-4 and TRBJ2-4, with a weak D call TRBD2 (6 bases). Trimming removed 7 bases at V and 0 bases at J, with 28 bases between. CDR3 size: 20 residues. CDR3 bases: TGTGCCAGCACTCCCGGCTGGATTAGCGGCTTCCCGGGAGCCAAAAACATTCAGTACTTC. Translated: CASTPGWISGFPGAKNIQYF.

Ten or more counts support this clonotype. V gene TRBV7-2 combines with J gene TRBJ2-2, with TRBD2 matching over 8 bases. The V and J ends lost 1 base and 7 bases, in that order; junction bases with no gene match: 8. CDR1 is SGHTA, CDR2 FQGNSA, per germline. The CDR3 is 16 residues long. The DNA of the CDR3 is TGTGCCAGCAGCTTAGACGGGAGGGCCTCCGGCGGGGAGCTGTTTTTT. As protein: CASSLDGRASGGELFF.

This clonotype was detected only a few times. DNA for the CDR3: TGTGCCAGCAGCCGGGGTCTAAACTACGAGCAGTACTTC. It specifies CASSRGLNYEQYF. This chain links TRBV5-8 with TRBJ2-7; D perhaps matches TRBD2 (5 bases). The V gene's germline CDR1 is SGHTS and CDR2 YDEGEE. The V and J ends lost 4 bases and 3 bases respectively, with 11 bases between them. CDR3 length: 13 amino acids.

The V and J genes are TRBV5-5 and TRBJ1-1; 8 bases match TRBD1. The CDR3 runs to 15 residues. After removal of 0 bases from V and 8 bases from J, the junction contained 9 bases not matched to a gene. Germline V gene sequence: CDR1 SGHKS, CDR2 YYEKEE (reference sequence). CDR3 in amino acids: CASSLVGQGAWEAFF. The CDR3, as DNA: TGTGCCAGCAGCTTGGTTGGTCAGGGGGCGTGGGAAGCTTTCTTT.

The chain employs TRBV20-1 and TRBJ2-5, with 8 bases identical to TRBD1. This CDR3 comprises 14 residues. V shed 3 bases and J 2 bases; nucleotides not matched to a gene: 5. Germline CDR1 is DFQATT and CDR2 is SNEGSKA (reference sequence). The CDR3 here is CSASHTGGQETQYF. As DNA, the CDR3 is TGCAGTGCTAGCCATACAGGGGGACAAGAGACCCAGTACTTC.

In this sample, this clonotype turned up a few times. CDR3: CASSQEGRYEQYF. CDR3 in DNA: TGTGCCAGCAGCCAAGAAGGTCGGTACGAGCAGTACTTC. The rearrangement uses TRBV3-1 and TRBJ2-7; D uncertain. The length of the CDR3 is 13 residues. Trimming left V 0 bases short and J 4 bases short, with 7 bases between. Germline CDR1 LGHDT, CDR2 YNNKEL (reference sequence).

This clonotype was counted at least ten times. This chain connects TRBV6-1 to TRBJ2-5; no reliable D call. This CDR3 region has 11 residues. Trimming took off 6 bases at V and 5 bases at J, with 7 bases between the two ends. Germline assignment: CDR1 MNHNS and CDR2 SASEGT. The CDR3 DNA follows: TGTGCCAGCAGGCTGGGGGAGACCCAGTACTTC. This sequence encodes CASRLGETQYF.

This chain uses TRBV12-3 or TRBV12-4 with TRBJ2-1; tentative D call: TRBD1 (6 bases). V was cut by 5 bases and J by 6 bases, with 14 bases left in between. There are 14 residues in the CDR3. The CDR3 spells CASSPWTVINEQFF. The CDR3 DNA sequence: TGTGCCAGCAGTCCCTGGACAGTCATCAATGAGCAGTTCTTC.

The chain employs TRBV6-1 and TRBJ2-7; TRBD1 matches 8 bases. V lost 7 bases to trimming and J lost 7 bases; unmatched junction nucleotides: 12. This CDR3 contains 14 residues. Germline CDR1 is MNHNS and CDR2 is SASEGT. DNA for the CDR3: TGTGCCAGCAATATAGACAGGGGCCTTGGGGAGCAGTACTTC. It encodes CASNIDRGLGEQYF.